A single sample gave rise to the 32 T cell receptor beta chains below, sequenced in a study of blood T cells in healthy people across ages. With a J-beta primer mix and a sample-barcoded 5' primer, a second PCR ran roughly 7 to 11 cycles. TCRdb reprocessed the 5' RACE reads with MiXCR, giving one entry per CDR3 protein. Of roughly 1,300,000 distinct CDR3 sequences in the sample, approximately 59% were seen once. The sequenced material came from blood. The receptors come from a man younger than 35 in good health.

This clonotype was counted only a few times. The J gene is TRBJ2-6, the V gene TRBV7-2; no reliable D call. V was shortened by 5 bases and J by 13 bases, with 9 bases between the two germline ends. CDR3 length equals 11 residues. Germline CDR1 and CDR2: SGHTA and FQGNSA. The CDR3 region is CASSPPGVLTF. The CDR3 DNA sequence: TGTGCCAGCAGCCCCCCCGGGGTCCTGACTTTC.

The rearrangement joins TRBV5-5 to TRBJ2-5; D might be TRBD1 (6 bases). The J call could be wrong; TRBJ2-7 is a better fit for the DNA end. CDR1 SGHKS and CDR2 YYEKEE come from the germline V gene (reference sequence). The CDR3 is 15 residues long. In DNA form, the CDR3 reads TGTGCCAGCAGCACGACAGGATTTGGGAGTGGCGAGCAGTACTTC. Translation: CASSTTGFGSGEQYF.

The chain carries TRBV5-1 and TRBJ2-1; TRBD2 might be the D (5 bases). Germline V gene lookup returns CDR1 SGHRS and CDR2 YFSETQ. The V end lost 0 bases, the J end lost 7 bases, and 11 bases lay between the germline ends. The CDR3 totals 14 residues. The CDR3 nucleotides are TGCGCCAGCAGCTTGGCCGTTCCGGGGAATGAGCAGTTCTTC. Encoded protein: CASSLAVPGNEQFF.

The V and J genes are TRBV7-2 and TRBJ2-7; 11 nucleotides agree with TRBD2. CDR1 and CDR2 from the germline V gene are SGHTA and FQGNSA. The CDR3 runs to 18 residues. V dropped 4 bases and J dropped 6; count of bases not matched to a gene: 17. This CDR3 reads CASSSRLAGYGSLLEQYF. CDR3 sequence (DNA): TGTGCCAGCAGCTCCCGACTAGCGGGGTACGGTTCACTACTCGAGCAGTACTTC. Using reference TRBV7-2 and TRBJ2-7 for the parts outside the CDR3, the full variable domain is GAGVSQSPSNKVTEKGKDVELRCDPISGHTALYWYRQSLGQGLEFLIYFQGNSAPDKSGLPSDRFSAERTGGSVSTLTIQRTQQEDSAVYLCASSSRLAGYGSLLEQYFGPGTRLTVT.

The chain carries TRBV7-2 and TRBJ2-7; TRBD1 might be the D (6 bases). V was clipped by 2 bases and J by 0 bases, with 14 bases between them. The V gene's germline CDR1 is SGHTA and CDR2 FQGNSA. CDR3 length: 16 residues. This chain's CDR3 is CASSLLTGRSSYEQYF. The CDR3 nucleotides are TGTGCCAGCAGCTTATTGACAGGAAGAAGCTCCTACGAGCAGTACTTC.

The rearrangement joins TRBV15 to TRBJ2-1, with 7 bases aligning to TRBD2. CDR1 and CDR2 (germline): LNHNV, YYDKDF (reference sequence). Trimming cost V 0 bases and J 5 bases; bases outside gene matches: 10. CDR3 length: 17 residues. CDR3 DNA: TGTGCCACCAGCAGAGATCGATGGCTAGCGGAACACAATGAGCAGTTCTTC. Residues: CATSRDRWLAEHNEQFF.

This clonotype was detected only once. This sequence joins TRBV3-1 and TRBJ2-3; TRBD2 might be the D (5 bases). This CDR3 has 16 residues. The germline V gene encodes CDR1 LGHDT and CDR2 YNNKEL (reference sequence). The germline V and J ends were trimmed by 0 bases and 0 bases, with 10 bases remaining between them. The DNA of the CDR3 is TGTGCCAGCAGCCAAGAGCGGGCGACTAGCACAGATACGCAGTATTTT. Amino acids: CASSQERATSTDTQYF.

The J gene is TRBJ1-1, the V gene TRBV6-2 or TRBV6-3; 10 bases fit TRBD1. The germline V gene encodes CDR1 MNHEY and CDR2 SVGEGT. The CDR3 consists of 16 residues. The junction had 7 bases not matched to a gene; V was cut back by 0 bases and J by 6 bases. DNA of the CDR3: TGTGCCAGCAGTTACTCGAGGGACAGGGGAGCACCTGAAGCTTTCTTT. Translating gives CASSYSRDRGAPEAFF.

This rearrangement joins TRBV6-5 to TRBJ2-5, with D possibly TRBD2 on 5 matching bases. With 11 bases removed from V and 11 bases from J, the gap between germline ends came to 24 bases. Germline-derived CDR1 and CDR2 are MNHEY and SVGAGI. The CDR3 is 13 amino acids. The chain's CDR3 is CACRGYEGNEQYF. As DNA, the CDR3 is TGTGCCTGCCGAGGGTACGAGGGCAATGAGCAGTACTTC.

The genes are TRBV29-1 and TRBJ2-4; D possibly corresponds to TRBD2 (5 bases). There are 12 residues in the CDR3. V was trimmed by 4 bases and J by 8 bases, leaving 12 bases between them. The germline V gene encodes CDR1 SQVTM and CDR2 ANQGSEA. CDR3 DNA sequence: TGCAGCGTTGGACTATCTGGGGACATTCAGTACTTC. It codes for CSVGLSGDIQYF.

J is TRBJ2-7 and V is TRBV3-1; possible D gene TRBD2, 5 bases. CDR1 and CDR2 from the germline V gene are LGHDT and YNNKEL (reference sequence). CDR3 length: 14 amino acids. The V end lost 4 bases, the J end lost 3 bases, and 13 bases lay between the germline ends. CDR3 nucleotide sequence: TGTGCCAGCAGCCCCCAGCGGACTGGCTACGAGCAGTACTTC. It codes for CASSPQRTGYEQYF.

This clonotype was seen a few times. The J gene is TRBJ2-1, the V gene TRBV5-1, with 14 bases matching TRBD2. V was clipped by 4 bases and J by 6 bases; unmatched bases: 6. Germline lookup yields CDR1 SGHRS and CDR2 YFSETQ. This CDR3 comprises 16 residues. CDR3 nucleotide sequence: TGCGCCAGCAGCAACCCCGGGACTAGCGGGAGCAATGAGCAGTTCTTC. It is translated as CASSNPGTSGSNEQFF.

This clonotype was observed a few times. The J gene is TRBJ2-1, the V gene TRBV5-4; the match to TRBD1 covers 8 bases. V shed 3 bases, J shed 9 bases, and the junction held 2 bases outside the gene matches. The length of the CDR3 is 12 residues. Germline V gives CDR1 SGHNT, CDR2 YYREEE (reference sequence). The CDR3 DNA reads as TGTGCCAGCAGCTATGACAGGGGTGAGCAGTTCTTC. It translates to CASSYDRGEQFF.

The chain couples TRBV29-1 to TRBJ2-1, with 7 bases fitting TRBD2. The CDR3 loop spans 14 amino acids. The V and J ends lost 3 bases and 8 bases, in that order; junction bases with no gene match: 10. The germline V gene has CDR1 SQVTM and CDR2 ANQGSEA. CDR3 loop: CSVDLWEGSHEQFF. The CDR3 nucleotides are TGCAGCGTTGATTTGTGGGAGGGTTCGCATGAGCAGTTCTTC.

The DNA of the CDR3 is TGTGCCAGCAGCTTGGCCGGGGTGCGTAACGGGGAGCTGTTTTTT. Encoded protein: CASSLAGVRNGELFF. This chain uses TRBV5-6 with TRBJ2-2; TRBD2 is a possible D gene (5 bases). In germline, CDR1 is SGHDT, CDR2 YYEEEE. CDR3 length: 15 residues. V was trimmed by 0 bases and J by 7 bases, leaving 13 bases between them.

The J gene is TRBJ2-3, the V gene TRBV7-2; D not resolved. CDR3 length: 14 residues. Germline CDR1 and CDR2: SGHTA and FQGNSA. V lost 7 bases and J lost 0, with 11 bases in between. CDR3 loop: CASNPGVSTDTQYF. The CDR3 DNA reads TGTGCCAGCAACCCAGGCGTGAGCACAGATACGCAGTATTTT.

The gene calls are TRBV12-3 or TRBV12-4 and TRBJ1-2, with TRBD1 matching 7 bases. The V segment lost 5 bases and the J segment 1 base; nucleotides outside the gene matches: 13. The CDR3 loop spans 17 amino acids. In DNA, the CDR3 is TGTGCCAGCAGTCCAGGACAGGCACAGGGGTATAACTATGGCTACACCTTC. Protein sequence: CASSPGQAQGYNYGYTF.

V and J are TRBV6-6 and TRBJ1-6; 8 bases line up with TRBD1. V lost 7 bases and J lost 8; bases outside the gene matches: 10. Germline V CDR1 and CDR2: MNHNY, SVGAGI (reference sequence). The CDR3 sequence is 15 residues long. CDR3 nucleotide sequence: TGTGCCAGCACTAAGGGCCAGGGGGCTCATTCACCCCTCCACTTT. Residues: CASTKGQGAHSPLHF.

The V gene is TRBV29-1, the J gene TRBJ2-3, with 8 nucleotides matching TRBD2. Germline V gene sequence: CDR1 SQVTM, CDR2 ANQGSEA. This CDR3 has 16 residues. With V trimmed by 6 bases and J by 0 bases, 11 bases remained unmatched. CDR3 nucleotides: TGCAGCGTCTCGGGACTAGTTGAAACTAGCACAGATACGCAGTATTTT. Encoded protein: CSVSGLVETSTDTQYF.

This clonotype was picked up a small number of times. CDR3 amino acids: CASSQENAEYEQYF. In nucleotides, the CDR3 is TGCGCCAGCAGCCAAGAGAACGCGGAATACGAGCAGTACTTC. The chain couples TRBV4-1 to TRBJ2-7; D is unclear. Germline V lookup: CDR1 MGHRA, CDR2 YSYEKL. Trimming removed 0 bases at V and 4 bases at J, with 10 bases between. There are 14 residues in the CDR3.

The chain couples TRBV5-1 to TRBJ1-1; D not resolved. The CDR3 spans 15 residues. Germline loops: CDR1 SGHRS, CDR2 YFSETQ. With 4 bases removed from V and 4 bases from J, the gap between germline ends came to 17 bases. In DNA form, the CDR3 reads TGCGCCAGCAGCGTCGAGGGCAGTCACTTCACTGAAGCTTTCTTT. Residues: CASSVEGSHFTEAFF.

This clonotype appeared a few times. The chain carries TRBV20-1 and TRBJ2-1; possible D gene TRBD1, 6 bases. Trimming stripped 5 bases from V and 9 bases from J, with 20 bases between. This CDR3 comprises 14 residues. Per the germline V gene, CDR1 is DFQATT and CDR2 is SNEGSKA (reference sequence). The CDR3 bases are TGCAGTGCTGTTAACCCCAGGGGTTATGGTGAGCAGTTCTTC. Translating gives CSAVNPRGYGEQFF.

The chain recombines TRBV14 with TRBJ2-7, with D possibly matching TRBD2 (6 bases). The J call may not be correct, given that the DNA end is closer to TRBJ2-5. The germline gives CDR1 SGHDN, CDR2 FVKESK. The CDR3 contains 13 residues. The CDR3 protein is CASSQGGRRTQYF. The CDR3 DNA is TGTGCCAGCAGCCAAGGTGGGAGGCGGACCCAGTACTTC.

V is TRBV5-1 and J is TRBJ2-5, with TRBD1 identical over 8 bases. With V trimmed by 2 bases and J by 5 bases, 11 bases remained unmatched. The germline CDR1 and CDR2 sequences are SGHRS and YFSETQ. CDR3 length equals 16 residues. The CDR3 nucleotides read TGCGCCAGCAGCTTAATTTCCAGGGGGCCGGTGGAGACCCAGTACTTC. Its translation: CASSLISRGPVETQYF.

This clonotype showed up just a few times. The gene calls are TRBV13 and TRBJ2-5; 14 nucleotides match TRBD2. TRBJ2-7 explains the end of the DNA better; the J call may be wrong. Per the germline V gene, CDR1 is PRHDT and CDR2 is FYEKMQ (reference sequence). This CDR3 comprises 16 residues. The CDR3, as DNA: TGTGCCAGCAGCTCAACCGGGACTAGCGGGGGTTACGAGCAGTACTTC. Translating it yields CASSSTGTSGGYEQYF.

Comments on this clonotype: It may be a read error: a sequence one base away is much more abundant. The chain recombines TRBV20-1 with TRBJ2-3; D unresolved. Germline V gene lookup returns CDR1 DFQATT and CDR2 SNEGSKA (reference sequence). Trimming took off 6 bases at V and 2 bases at J, with 6 bases between the two ends. This CDR3 has 11 amino acids. The CDR3 loop reads CSASTTDTQYF. The CDR3 coding sequence is TGCAGTGCGAGTACCACAGATACGCAGTATTTT.

The CDR3 nucleotides are TGCAGTGCTAGAGTTAGCGCGCCCTACGAGCAGTACTTC. It translates to CSARVSAPYEQYF. The chain uses TRBV20-1 and TRBJ2-7, with D possibly matching TRBD2 (5 bases). Looked up from germline, CDR1 is DFQATT and CDR2 is SNEGSKA (reference sequence). This CDR3 contains 13 residues. The V gene lost 1 base and the J gene lost 2 bases, with 9 bases spanning the gap.

V usage is TRBV4-1 and J usage is TRBJ2-7; 9 nucleotides align to TRBD2. The germline V gene encodes CDR1 MGHRA and CDR2 YSYEKL. J lost 2 bases, V lost 3 bases, and 5 bases had no gene match. The CDR3 covers 15 residues. The CDR3 DNA follows: TGCGCCAGCAGCCAGCAGACTAGCGGAGCCTACGAGCAGTACTTC. Translating it yields CASSQQTSGAYEQYF.

A single count supports this clonotype. The J gene is TRBJ2-1, the V gene TRBV4-2, with D possibly matching TRBD2 (5 bases). The CDR3 runs 15 residues. Germline V lookup: CDR1 LGHNA, CDR2 YNFKEQ. The germline V and J ends were trimmed by 1 base and 9 bases, with 16 bases remaining between them. CDR3 nucleotide sequence: TGTGCCAGCAGCCAAGTGGATCGGTCGGCGGGTGAGCAGTTCTTC. Translating gives CASSQVDRSAGEQFF.

This chain uses TRBV4-2 with TRBJ2-3; 7 nucleotides line up with TRBD2. Trimming at V came to 1 base and at J to 4 bases, leaving 8 bases not matched to a gene. This CDR3 has 16 residues. Germline V lookup: CDR1 LGHNA, CDR2 YNFKEQ. CDR3: CASSQVLRGLADTQYF. The CDR3 region has the DNA TGTGCCAGCAGCCAAGTTCTGCGGGGGTTGGCAGATACGCAGTATTTT.

This chain joins TRBV7-6 and TRBJ1-1; TRBD1 aligns across 8 bases. The CDR3 covers 16 residues. V trimming: 3 bases; J trimming: 3 bases; junction bases outside the gene matches: 9. Germline V lookup: CDR1 SGHVS, CDR2 FNYEAQ. For the CDR3, the DNA is TGTGCCAGCAGCTTGGGCAGGGGGCAATCCCACACTGAAGCTTTCTTT. Translated: CASSLGRGQSHTEAFF.

The chain joins TRBV12-5 to TRBJ2-7, with 10 nucleotides matching TRBD2. The DNA end is a closer match to TRBJ2-5, so the J assignment may be wrong. CDR1 and CDR2 (germline): LGHNT, FRNRAP. The CDR3 has 16 residues. The CDR3 DNA is TGTGCTACATGTCCCGGGACTAGCGCTGGGGGGGAGACCCAGTACTTC. Protein sequence: CATCPGTSAGGETQYF.